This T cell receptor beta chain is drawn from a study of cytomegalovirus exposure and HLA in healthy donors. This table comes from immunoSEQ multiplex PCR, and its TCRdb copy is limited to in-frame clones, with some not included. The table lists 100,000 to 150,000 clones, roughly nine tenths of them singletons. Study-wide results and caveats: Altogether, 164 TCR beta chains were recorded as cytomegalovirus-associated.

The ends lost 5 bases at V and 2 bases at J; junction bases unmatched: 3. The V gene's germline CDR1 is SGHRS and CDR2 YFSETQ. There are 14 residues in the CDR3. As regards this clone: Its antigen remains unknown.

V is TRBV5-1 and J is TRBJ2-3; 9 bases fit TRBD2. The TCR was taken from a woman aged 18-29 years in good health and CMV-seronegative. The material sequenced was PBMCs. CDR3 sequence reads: CASRTSGLTDTQYF. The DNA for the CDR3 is TGCGCCAGCAGGACTAGCGGACTCACAGATACGCAGTATTTT.